A single sample is the source of the 32 T cell receptor beta chains below, sequenced in a study of blood T cell repertoires in COVID-19. Clones were read by immunoSEQ multiplex PCR, and TCRdb kept only the in-frame ones, dropping some. The sample includes 120,000 or so clones, about 80% of them seen just once. Material: peripheral blood. These receptors were taken from a human donor in a cohort sampled during active COVID-19.

This chain links TRBV4-1 with TRBJ2-6; 7 bases line up with TRBD1. This CDR3 region has 21 residues. Germline V lookup: CDR1 MGHRA, CDR2 YSYEKL. Losses at the gene ends were 1 base for V and 5 bases for J; bases not matched to a gene: 20. The CDR3 loop is CASSQVIPDSIGGRRANVLTF. The CDR3, as DNA: TGCGCCAGCAGCCAAGTCATCCCCGATTCCATAGGGGGCCGAAGGGCCAACGTCCTGACTTTC.

Only a few counts were recorded for this clone. This chain links TRBV6-6 with TRBJ1-3; D gene ambiguous. There are 13 residues in the CDR3. The germline gives CDR1 MNHNY, CDR2 SVGAGI (reference sequence). Trimming shortened V by 8 bases and J by 5 bases, and 13 bases separated the two germline ends. The CDR3 sequence: CASLSGGRNTIYF. For the CDR3, the DNA is TGTGCCAGCCTCAGCGGCGGAAGAAACACCATATATTTT.

The chain joins TRBV28 to TRBJ2-7, with a tentative D call TRBD2 (6 bases). This CDR3 comprises 13 residues. The V gene's germline CDR1 is MDHEN and CDR2 SYDVKM. V was trimmed by 8 bases and J by 2 bases, leaving 13 bases between them. In nucleotides, the CDR3 is TGTGCCAGCCTCCTAGCGATCCCCTACGAGCAGTACTTC. Protein product: CASLLAIPYEQYF. The whole variable domain, filled in from reference TRBV28 and TRBJ2-7, reads DVKVTQSSRYLVKRTGEKVFLECVQDMDHENMFWYRQDPGLGLRLIYFSYDVKMKEKGDIPEGYSVSREKKERFSLILESASTNQTSMYLCASLLAIPYEQYFGPGTRLTVT.

In its sample, this clone was seen once. The J gene is TRBJ2-7, the V gene TRBV7-8; 8 nucleotides line up with TRBD1. The CDR3 loop spans 15 amino acids. In germline, CDR1 is SGHVS, CDR2 FQNEAQ. Trimming took 1 base from V and 2 from J; bases not matched to a gene: 4. The CDR3 is CASSLVQGAPYEQYF. CDR3 nucleotide sequence: TGTGCCAGCAGCTTAGTCCAGGGGGCCCCCTACGAGCAGTACTTC.

This clone was observed once. The rearrangement links TRBV28 to TRBJ1-4; D perhaps matches TRBD1 (5 bases). The V gene's germline CDR1 is MDHEN and CDR2 SYDVKM. The ends were cut back, 2 bases at V and 4 bases at J, with 11 bases in the middle. The CDR3 is 15 residues long. CDR3 nucleotide sequence: TGTGCCAGCAGTTTACAGGGCGAGATTAATGAAAAACTGTTTTTT. It encodes CASSLQGEINEKLFF. Drawing the rest from reference TRBV28 and TRBJ1-4, the complete variable domain is DVKVTQSSRYLVKRTGEKVFLECVQDMDHENMFWYRQDPGLGLRLIYFSYDVKMKEKGDIPEGYSVSREKKERFSLILESASTNQTSMYLCASSLQGEINEKLFFGSGTQLSVL.

This clone has a single count. The chain links TRBV18 to TRBJ2-1; D is undetermined. Germline CDR1 is KGHSH and CDR2 is LQKENI. The CDR3 covers 13 residues. Trimming took off 4 bases at V and 5 bases at J, with 9 bases between the two ends. CDR3 residues: CASSLSQDNEQFF. CDR3 coding DNA: TGTGCCAGCTCACTGTCACAAGACAATGAGCAGTTCTTC.

This chain joins TRBV5-1 and TRBJ2-4, with D uncertain. Looked up from germline, CDR1 is SGHRS and CDR2 is YFSETQ. The CDR3 is made up of 14 amino acids. V was trimmed by 0 bases and J by 1 base, leaving 5 bases between them. The CDR3 nucleotides are TGCGCCAGCAGCTTGGATTCGGCCAAAAACATTCAGTACTTC. Amino acids: CASSLDSAKNIQYF.

The rearrangement uses TRBV4-2 and TRBJ1-4; D is ambiguous. The CDR3 sequence is 16 residues long. Trimming removed 0 bases at V and 6 bases at J, with 14 bases between. The germline V gene has CDR1 LGHNA and CDR2 YNFKEQ. CDR3 amino acids: CASSQDGIRGDEKLFF. The CDR3 coding sequence is TGTGCCAGCAGCCAAGATGGAATTCGTGGAGATGAAAAACTGTTTTTT.

The gene calls are TRBV7-8 and TRBJ2-7; possible D gene TRBD1, 6 bases. The V end was cut by 1 base, the J end by 2 bases, with 12 bases between. The CDR3 has 15 residues. Germline V lookup: CDR1 SGHVS, CDR2 FQNEAQ. The CDR3 DNA follows: TGTGCCAGCAGCTTAGAGTCGGACAGCCCCTACGAGCAGTACTTC. Translated: CASSLESDSPYEQYF.

The V call is TRBV6-5, the J call TRBJ2-2; TRBD1 aligns across 8 bases. V was pared by 5 bases and J by 6 bases, with 5 bases of the junction left unmatched. The CDR3 contains 14 residues. In germline, CDR1 is MNHEY, CDR2 SVGAGI. CDR3 protein: CASSLRQGSGELFF. CDR3 nucleotide sequence: TGTGCCAGCAGTCTGCGACAGGGGTCCGGGGAGCTGTTTTTT.

The gene calls are TRBV6-5 and TRBJ1-4; 7 bases are shared with TRBD1. This CDR3 region has 15 residues. With 0 bases clipped from V and 5 bases from J, the junction kept 3 bases outside the gene matches. CDR1 and CDR2 (germline): MNHEY, SVGAGI. The CDR3 DNA reads TGTGCCAGCAGTTACTCTTCGACAGGGAATGAAAAACTGTTTTTT. As protein: CASSYSSTGNEKLFF.

The V gene is TRBV3-1 (or the pseudogene TRBV3-2), the J gene TRBJ1-6; TRBD1 matches at 10 bases. CDR3 length: 15 amino acids. Germline lookup yields CDR1 LGHDT and CDR2 YNNKEL (reference sequence). V was pared by 1 base and J by 8 bases, with 2 bases of the junction left unmatched. In DNA, the CDR3 is TGTGCCAGCAGCCAAGGGACAGGGGGATATTCACCCCTCCACTTT. Its protein product is CASSQGTGGYSPLHF.

This clone was seen only a few times. The chain carries TRBV15 and TRBJ1-1; the match to TRBD1 covers 8 bases. Germline values: CDR1 LNHNV, CDR2 YYDKDF (reference sequence). This CDR3 contains 14 residues. J gave up 1 base and V 5 bases, and 3 bases lay outside the gene matches. The CDR3 coding sequence is TGTGCCACCAGCCGGGGGACAGGGAACACTGAAGCTTTCTTT. This translates into CATSRGTGNTEAFF.

The V gene is TRBV28, the J gene TRBJ1-1, with a weak D call TRBD1 (5 bases). The CDR3 contains 14 residues. The V end lost 1 base, the J end lost 6 bases, and 12 bases lay between the germline ends. CDR1 and CDR2 (germline): MDHEN, SYDVKM. CDR3: CASSLLGGSAEAFF. CDR3 coding DNA: TGTGCCAGCAGTTTATTGGGGGGAAGCGCTGAAGCTTTCTTT.

This clone turned up a few times. The rearrangement links TRBV19 to TRBJ2-3; D call uncertain. The V gene lost 3 bases and the J gene lost 3 bases, with 13 bases spanning the gap. This CDR3 is built from 15 residues. CDR1 is LNHDA and CDR2 is SQIVND in the germline V gene (reference sequence). CDR3 in DNA: TGTGCCAGTAGTATCTTGCTAGGTCGTACAGATACGCAGTATTTT. Its protein product is CASSILLGRTDTQYF.

V is TRBV7-3 and J is TRBJ2-3; 10 bases agree with TRBD2. V gave up 5 bases and J gave up 4 bases; unmatched junction bases: 6. Germline V lookup: CDR1 SGHTA, CDR2 FQGTGA. The CDR3 length is 15 residues. CDR3: CASSNPAGGSDTQYF. CDR3 nucleotide sequence: TGTGCCAGCAGCAATCCAGCGGGAGGGTCAGATACGCAGTATTTT.

The chain has TRBV7-2 and TRBJ2-3; the D gene is possibly TRBD1 (6 bases). V was pared by 5 bases and J by 5 bases, with 11 bases between. This CDR3 contains 13 residues. Germline V gives CDR1 SGHTA, CDR2 FQGNSA. CDR3 sequence: CASSTSQGDTQYF. The CDR3 bases are TGTGCCAGCAGCACTTCACAGGGAGATACGCAGTATTTT. The whole variable domain, remainder taken from reference TRBV7-2 and TRBJ2-3, is GAGVSQSPSNKVTEKGKDVELRCDPISGHTALYWYRQSLGQGLEFLIYFQGNSAPDKSGLPSDRFSAERTGGSVSTLTIQRTQQEDSAVYLCASSTSQGDTQYFGPGTRLTVL.

This clone was seen once. The chain recombines TRBV4-3 with TRBJ1-1; D remains unclear. The CDR3 consists of 18 residues. CDR1 is LGHNA and CDR2 is YSLEER in the germline V gene. The germline V and J ends were trimmed by 2 bases and 4 bases, with 23 bases remaining between them. The CDR3 here is CASSQTRPVLRGRTEAFF. The CDR3 coding sequence is TGCGCCAGCAGCCAAACCCGACCTGTTTTGAGAGGGCGCACTGAAGCTTTCTTT.

The V call is TRBV20-1, the J call TRBJ1-1; 7 nucleotides align to TRBD1. Trimming cost V 5 bases and J 11 bases; bases outside gene matches: 8. Germline V gene sequence: CDR1 DFQATT, CDR2 SNEGSKA (reference sequence). This CDR3 has 11 residues. Here the CDR3 DNA reads TGCAGTGCTTGGAAGGGGACAGCGGCTTTCTTT. Protein: CSAWKGTAAFF.

The V and J genes are TRBV2 and TRBJ2-2; 9 bases line up with TRBD2. V gave up 11 bases and J gave up 4 bases; unmatched junction bases: 14. This CDR3 is 16 amino acids long. Per the germline V gene, CDR1 is SNHLY and CDR2 is FYNNEI. The CDR3 DNA follows: TGTGCCGTGCCGGTTCGGCGGGAGGGCCTCACCGGGGAGCTGTTTTTT. It is translated as CAVPVRREGLTGELFF.

The chain is built from TRBV15 and TRBJ2-1, with 16 bases identical to TRBD2. Trimming cost V 0 bases and J 15 bases; bases outside gene matches: 8. Germline V gene lookup returns CDR1 LNHNV and CDR2 YYDKDF (reference sequence). This CDR3 is built from 16 residues. The CDR3 spells CATSRERGTSGRAVFF. The CDR3 DNA follows: TGTGCCACCAGCAGAGAACGCGGGACTAGCGGGAGGGCTGTGTTCTTC.

The J gene is TRBJ2-2, the V gene TRBV9, with 7 positions matching TRBD2. Per germline, CDR1 SGDLS and CDR2 YYNGEE. The CDR3 extends over 14 amino acids. J was trimmed by 5 bases and V by 3 bases; bases with no gene match: 4. The CDR3 is CASSAQLATGELFF. Here the CDR3 DNA reads TGTGCCAGCAGCGCGCAACTAGCGACCGGGGAGCTGTTTTTT.

The CDR3 loop is CASSRGRGNYNEQFF. CDR3 coding DNA: TGTGCCAGCAGCCGGGGCAGGGGGAATTACAATGAGCAGTTCTTC. The V call is TRBV5-4, the J call TRBJ2-1; TRBD1 matches 7 bases. The germline V gene encodes CDR1 SGHNT and CDR2 YYREEE (reference sequence). Unmatched junction bases numbered 8, after V lost 4 bases and J lost 4 bases. The CDR3 has 15 residues.

The V and J genes are TRBV30 and TRBJ2-3; D gene uncertain. CDR3 size: 12 residues. V was shortened by 0 bases and J by 9 bases, with 10 bases between the two germline ends. The germline gives CDR1 GTSNPN, CDR2 SVGIG (reference sequence). DNA of the CDR3: TGTGCCTGGAGTGTGGTAGCTGAAACGCAGTATTTT. It specifies CAWSVVAETQYF.

V usage is TRBV5-4 and J usage is TRBJ2-3, with D maybe TRBD1 (6 bases). Trimming cost V 2 bases and J 0 bases, with 10 bases left between them. The CDR3 loop spans 15 amino acids. The germline gives CDR1 SGHNT, CDR2 YYREEE (reference sequence). The CDR3 protein is CASSLRTDSTDTQYF. CDR3 DNA sequence: TGTGCCAGCAGCTTAAGGACAGATAGCACAGATACGCAGTATTTT.

The DNA of the CDR3 is TGTGCCAGTAGTGGCTGGACTAGCGGGGGCACAGATACGCAGTATTTT. It specifies CASSGWTSGGTDTQYF. The chain is built from TRBV19 and TRBJ2-3; TRBD2 matches at 12 bases. This CDR3 spans 16 amino acids. Germline V gene lookup returns CDR1 LNHDA and CDR2 SQIVND (reference sequence). Trimming took 5 bases from V and 1 from J; bases not matched to a gene: 4. The entire variable domain, with the rest obtained from reference TRBV19 and TRBJ2-3, is as follows: DGGITQSPKYLFRKEGQNVTLSCEQNLNHDAMYWYRQDPGQGLRLIYYSQIVNDFQKGDIAEGYSVSREKKESFPLTVTSAQKNPTAFYLCASSGWTSGGTDTQYFGPGTRLTVL.

This rearrangement joins TRBV18 to TRBJ2-6; D gene uncertain. CDR3 length: 17 amino acids. Trimming cost V 2 bases and J 0 bases, with 11 bases left between them. Germline loops: CDR1 KGHSH, CDR2 LQKENI. CDR3: CASSPMGPFSGANVLTF. The CDR3 DNA follows: TGTGCCAGCTCACCAATGGGCCCCTTCTCTGGGGCCAACGTCCTGACTTTC.

This CDR3 is CAISLARLETQYF. The DNA of the CDR3 is TGTGCCATCAGTTTGGCCAGGCTCGAGACCCAGTACTTC. This chain connects TRBV10-3 to TRBJ2-5; D is ambiguous. The CDR3 is 13 amino acids. Germline V gene data show CDR1 as ENHRY and CDR2 as SYGVKD. V was trimmed by 5 bases and J by 5 bases, leaving 12 bases between them.

V is TRBV18 and J is TRBJ2-3; 11 bases line up with TRBD1. The CDR3 consists of 15 residues. Germline CDR1 is KGHSH and CDR2 is LQKENI. Trimming cost V 2 bases and J 6 bases; bases outside gene matches: 4. In DNA, the CDR3 is TGTGCCAGCTCACCAGGGACAGGGGGTTCGGATACGCAGTATTTT. This encodes CASSPGTGGSDTQYF.

The J gene is TRBJ1-5, the V gene TRBV3-1 (or the pseudogene TRBV3-2), with a weak D call TRBD1 (6 bases). This CDR3 spans 16 amino acids. Looked up from germline, CDR1 is LGHDT and CDR2 is YNNKEL (reference sequence). Trimming took 5 bases from V and 2 from J, leaving 16 bases between them. This chain's CDR3 is CASSAGAAWGNQPQHF. CDR3 sequence (DNA): TGTGCCAGCAGCGCAGGGGCAGCATGGGGCAATCAGCCCCAGCATTTT.

This clone came up once. The chain carries TRBV5-1 and TRBJ2-1; D may be TRBD1 (7 bases). CDR1 is SGHRS, CDR2 YFSETQ, per germline. With 4 bases removed from V and 4 bases from J, the gap between germline ends came to 15 bases. This CDR3 has 15 amino acids. The CDR3 spells CASSRQGGEYNEQFF. CDR3 coding DNA: TGCGCCAGCAGCCGACAGGGAGGTGAATACAATGAGCAGTTCTTC.

The chain links TRBV7-2 to TRBJ1-2; no definite D call. V was trimmed by 1 base and J by 6 bases, leaving 9 bases between them. Germline V gene data show CDR1 as SGHTA and CDR2 as FQGNSA. The CDR3 contains 13 residues. The CDR3 region has the DNA TGTGCCAGCAGCTTAGGGTGGAGCAATGGCTACACCTTC. Its translation is CASSLGWSNGYTF. The whole variable domain, filled in from reference TRBV7-2 and TRBJ1-2, reads GAGVSQSPSNKVTEKGKDVELRCDPISGHTALYWYRQSLGQGLEFLIYFQGNSAPDKSGLPSDRFSAERTGGSVSTLTIQRTQQEDSAVYLCASSLGWSNGYTFGSGTRLTVV.